These 8 T cell receptor beta chains came from one sample sequenced in a study of T-cell memory formation after mild COVID-19. MiXCR was run by TCRdb on the 5' RACE reads, yielding one entry per CDR3 protein. The table shows over 30,000 distinct CDR3 sequences, with roughly 10% occurring only once. Sequencing used PBMCs or a T cell subset sorted from them (not recorded which). These TCRs come from a man between 18 and 35 years old who had mild COVID-19 (a few samples of this study predate the infection). Cell type and time point are not known.

The chain has TRBV2 and TRBJ2-5; 8 bases are a match to TRBD2. The germline CDR1 and CDR2 sequences are SNHLY and FYNNEI. The CDR3 is 14 amino acids. V gave up 8 bases and J gave up 1 base; unmatched junction bases: 6. The CDR3 region is CASLERGFQETQYF. CDR3 DNA: TGTGCCAGCCTGGAGCGGGGGTTCCAAGAGACCCAGTACTTC. The full variable domain, its missing parts supplied by reference TRBV2 and TRBJ2-5, is EPEVTQTPSHQVTQMGQEVILRCVPISNHLYFYWYRQILGQKVEFLVSFYNNEISEKSEIFDDQFSVERPDGSNFTLKIRSTKLEDSAMYFCASLERGFQETQYFGPGTRLLVL.

This clonotype was detected ten times or more. This CDR3 is CASRNYGTGDNEQFF. CDR3 nucleotide sequence: TGTGCCAGCAGGAATTATGGGACAGGGGACAATGAGCAGTTCTTC. The rearrangement links TRBV25-1 to TRBJ2-1; TRBD1 matches 10 bases. The V and J ends lost 6 bases and 5 bases, in that order; junction bases with no gene match: 7. The CDR3 is made up of 15 amino acids. Germline V gene sequence: CDR1 MGHDK, CDR2 SYGVNS.

V gene TRBV3-1 combines with J gene TRBJ1-6; D is unclear. This CDR3 comprises 14 residues. Per germline, CDR1 LGHDT and CDR2 YNNKEL (reference sequence). V shed 0 bases and J shed 10 bases, with 10 bases lying between them. The CDR3 nucleotides read TGTGCCAGCAGCCAAGACGGCTTTCCGTCACCCCTCCACTTT. Amino acids: CASSQDGFPSPLHF.

This clonotype was seen many times. The chain carries TRBV11-2 and TRBJ2-1; weak D call: TRBD2 (6 bases). V was cut by 1 base and J by 4 bases, with 11 bases left in between. The CDR3 is made up of 15 amino acids. The V gene's germline CDR1 is SGHAT and CDR2 FQNNGV. DNA for the CDR3: TGTGCCAGCAGCTTAGGCGGGACCCCTTACAATGAGCAGTTCTTC. Protein: CASSLGGTPYNEQFF.

This clonotype was observed a few times. The V call is TRBV7-2, the J call TRBJ1-1; perhaps TRBD1 as D (6 bases). Germline V gives CDR1 SGHTA, CDR2 FQGNSA. The CDR3 length is 16 residues. Trimming stripped 1 base from V and 1 base from J, with 13 bases between. The DNA for the CDR3 is TGTGCCAGCAGCTTAGGGTTCAGGGGCGAGAACACTGAAGCTTTCTTT. As protein: CASSLGFRGENTEAFF.

The J gene is TRBJ2-6, the V gene TRBV5-1; D may be TRBD1 (5 bases). CDR1 SGHRS and CDR2 YFSETQ come from the germline V gene. V was pared by 3 bases and J by 2 bases, with 9 bases between. The CDR3 is 15 amino acids. CDR3 in DNA: TGCGCCAGCAGCTCAACAGGTCCTGGGGCCAACGTCCTGACTTTC. This encodes CASSSTGPGANVLTF.

Note on this clonotype: A read error may be the cause here, since a much bigger clone is one base away. The rearrangement uses TRBV4-3 and TRBJ2-6, with D unclear. V was shortened by 7 bases and J by 0 bases, with 7 bases between the two germline ends. This CDR3 is built from 14 residues. The germline V gene has CDR1 LGHNA and CDR2 YSLEER. DNA of the CDR3: TGCGCCAGCATCGGGCTCTCTGGGGCCAACGTCCTGACTTTC. Residues: CASIGLSGANVLTF.

This clonotype has a handful of counts. This chain uses TRBV20-1 with TRBJ1-2; D gene unclear. Trimming stripped 6 bases from V and 7 bases from J, with 12 bases between. Germline values: CDR1 DFQATT, CDR2 SNEGSKA (reference sequence). This CDR3 spans 11 amino acids. The CDR3 coding sequence is TGCAGTGCCTCATCCGTATCTGGCTACACCTTC. Translating gives CSASSVSGYTF.